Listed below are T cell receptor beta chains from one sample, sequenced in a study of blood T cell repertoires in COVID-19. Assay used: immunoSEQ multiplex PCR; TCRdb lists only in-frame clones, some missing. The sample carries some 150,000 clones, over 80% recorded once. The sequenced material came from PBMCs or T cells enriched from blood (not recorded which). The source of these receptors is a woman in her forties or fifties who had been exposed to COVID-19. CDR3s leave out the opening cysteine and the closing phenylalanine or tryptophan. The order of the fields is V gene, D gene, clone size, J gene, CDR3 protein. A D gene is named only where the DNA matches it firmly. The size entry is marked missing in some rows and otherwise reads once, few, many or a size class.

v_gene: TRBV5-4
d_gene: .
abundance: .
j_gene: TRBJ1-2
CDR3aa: ASSLEEGRWYGYT

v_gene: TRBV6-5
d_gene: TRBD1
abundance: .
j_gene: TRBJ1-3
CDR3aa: ASSPRTGDGNTIY

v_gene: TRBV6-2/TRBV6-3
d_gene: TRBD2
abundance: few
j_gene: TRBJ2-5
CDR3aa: ASSSQRGGLETQY

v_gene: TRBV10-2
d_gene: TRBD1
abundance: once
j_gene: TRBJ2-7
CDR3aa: ASSESKGTEN

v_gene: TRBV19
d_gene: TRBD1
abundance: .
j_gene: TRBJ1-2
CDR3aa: ASSEQGASGYT

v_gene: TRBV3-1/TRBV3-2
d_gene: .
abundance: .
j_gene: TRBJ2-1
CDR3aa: ASSPLSGLYNEQF

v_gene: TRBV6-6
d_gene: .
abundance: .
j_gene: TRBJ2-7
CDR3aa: ASLDRLREQY

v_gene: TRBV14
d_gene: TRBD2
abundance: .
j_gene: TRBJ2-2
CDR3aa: ASSPLGWEGSTGELF

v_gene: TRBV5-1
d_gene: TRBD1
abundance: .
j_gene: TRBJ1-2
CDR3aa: ASSLARVGTASDGYT

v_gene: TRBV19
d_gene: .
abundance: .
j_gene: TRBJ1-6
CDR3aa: ASNGGDGPSYNSPLH

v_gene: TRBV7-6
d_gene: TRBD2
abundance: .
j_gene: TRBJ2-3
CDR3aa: ASSLAGASGSATDTQY

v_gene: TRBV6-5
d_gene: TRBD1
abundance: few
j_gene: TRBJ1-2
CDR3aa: ASSYTGVGGYT

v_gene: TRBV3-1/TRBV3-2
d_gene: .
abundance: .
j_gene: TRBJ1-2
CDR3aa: ASSPISGYGYT

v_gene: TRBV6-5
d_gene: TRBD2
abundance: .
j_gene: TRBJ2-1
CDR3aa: ASSLGLAANEQF

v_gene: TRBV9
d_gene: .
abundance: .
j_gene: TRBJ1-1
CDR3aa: ASSVDVGRFTEAF

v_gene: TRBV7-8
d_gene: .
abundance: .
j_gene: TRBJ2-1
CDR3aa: ASSLGTYRGEQF

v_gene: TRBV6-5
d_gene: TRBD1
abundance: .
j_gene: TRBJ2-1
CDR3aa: ASKPGQAYNEQF

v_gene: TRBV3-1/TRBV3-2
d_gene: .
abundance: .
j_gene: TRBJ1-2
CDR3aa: ASSLSPRGNYGYT

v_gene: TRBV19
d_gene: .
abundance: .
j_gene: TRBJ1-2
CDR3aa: AIPGPGYT

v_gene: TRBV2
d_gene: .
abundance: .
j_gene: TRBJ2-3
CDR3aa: ASSEDRPSTDTQY

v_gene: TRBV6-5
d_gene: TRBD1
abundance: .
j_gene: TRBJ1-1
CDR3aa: ASREGAGGAF

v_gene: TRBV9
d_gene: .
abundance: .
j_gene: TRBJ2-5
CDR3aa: ASSATFGAGTQY

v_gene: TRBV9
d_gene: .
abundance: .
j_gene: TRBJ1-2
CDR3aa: ASSPGVHGYT

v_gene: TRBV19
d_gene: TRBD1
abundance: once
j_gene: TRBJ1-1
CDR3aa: ASSIGVTGGADTEAF

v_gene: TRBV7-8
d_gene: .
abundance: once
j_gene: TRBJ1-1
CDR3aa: ASSLRGNTEAF

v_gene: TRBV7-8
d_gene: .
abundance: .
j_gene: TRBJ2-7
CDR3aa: ASSLSGPSSYEQY

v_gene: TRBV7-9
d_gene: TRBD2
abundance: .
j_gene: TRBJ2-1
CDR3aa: ASSLPQGTSGGRGNEQF

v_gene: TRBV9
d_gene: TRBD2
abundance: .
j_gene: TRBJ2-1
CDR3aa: ASSLGTSGGRQWF

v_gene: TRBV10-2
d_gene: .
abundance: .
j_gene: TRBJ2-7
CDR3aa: ASSELTGVGEQY

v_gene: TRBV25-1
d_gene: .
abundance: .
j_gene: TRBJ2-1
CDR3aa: ASSEWGSEQF

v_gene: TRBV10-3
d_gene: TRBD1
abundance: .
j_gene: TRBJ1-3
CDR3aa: ANGQGVSGNTIY

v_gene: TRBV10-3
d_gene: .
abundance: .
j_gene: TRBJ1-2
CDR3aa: AISDSPDGYT

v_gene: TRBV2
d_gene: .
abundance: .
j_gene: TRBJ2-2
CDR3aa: ASSESLTGELF

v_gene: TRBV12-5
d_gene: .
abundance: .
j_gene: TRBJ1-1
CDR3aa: ASGLVIKGVPTEAF

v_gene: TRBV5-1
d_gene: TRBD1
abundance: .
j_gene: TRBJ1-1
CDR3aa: ASSPEQGRVTEAF

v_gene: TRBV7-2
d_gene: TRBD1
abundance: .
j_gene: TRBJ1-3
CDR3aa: ASSLAPDRAGNTIY

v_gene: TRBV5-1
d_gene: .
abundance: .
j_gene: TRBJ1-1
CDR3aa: ASSYSRTADSEAF

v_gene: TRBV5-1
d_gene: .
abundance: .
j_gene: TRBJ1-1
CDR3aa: TSSPRQALEAF

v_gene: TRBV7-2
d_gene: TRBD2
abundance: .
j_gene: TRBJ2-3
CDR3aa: ASSATSGGVADTQY

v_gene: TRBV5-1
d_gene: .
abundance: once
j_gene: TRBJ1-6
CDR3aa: ASSLDSNSPLH

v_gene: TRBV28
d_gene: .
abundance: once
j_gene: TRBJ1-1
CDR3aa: ASSLVGGPNTEAF

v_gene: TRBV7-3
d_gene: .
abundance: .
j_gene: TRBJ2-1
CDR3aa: ASSPSPGDNEQF

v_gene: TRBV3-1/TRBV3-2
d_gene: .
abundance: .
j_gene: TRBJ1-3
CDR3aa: ASSLRAGRADTIY

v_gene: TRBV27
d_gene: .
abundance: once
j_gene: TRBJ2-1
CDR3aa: ASTDPRADEQF

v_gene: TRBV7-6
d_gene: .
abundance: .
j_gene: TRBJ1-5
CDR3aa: ASSPQTGLGQPQH

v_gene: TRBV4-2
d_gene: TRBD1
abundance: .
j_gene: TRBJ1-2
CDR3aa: ASSPSSGTGNYGYT

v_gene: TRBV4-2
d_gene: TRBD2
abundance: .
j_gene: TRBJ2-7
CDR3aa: ASSEAGAYEQY